The rows below give T cell receptor beta chains drawn from one sample of a study of graft-versus-host responses after intestinal transplantation. Their antigens are not known. Only in-frame clones appear in the TCRdb table, and some are missing; sequencing was by immunoSEQ multiplex PCR. The data hold tens of thousands of clones, with around 93% observed a single time. The sample here was unstimulated CD4+ T cells sorted from spleen or lymph node cells, taken before transplant. The receptors originated from a human donor who was the organ donor for an intestinal transplant. Both conserved end residues are part of each CDR3. A D gene is named only where the DNA matches it firmly. Part of the rows lack a size; the others show once, few, many or a class for expanded clones.

j_call v_call d_call clone_size cdr3_aa cdr3_nt
TRBJ2-1 TRBV13 TRBD2 - CASSERQLALYNEQFF TGTGCCAGCAGCGAGAGGCAACTAGCGCTATACAATGAGCAGTTCTTC
TRBJ1-4 TRBV14 - - CASSRVGGLEKLFF TGTGCCAGCAGCCGCGTCGGGGGCTTAGAAAAACTGTTTTTT
TRBJ2-2 TRBV10-3 - - CAISPTGQTNTGELFF TGTGCCATCAGCCCTACCGGACAGACGAACACCGGGGAGCTGTTTTTT
TRBJ2-3 TRBV7-9 TRBD2 - CASSIAGAYTDTQYF TGTGCCAGCAGCATAGCGGGTGCATACACAGATACGCAGTATTTT
TRBJ2-5 TRBV5-1 - - CASSFPQETQYF TGCGCCAGCAGCTTCCCCCAAGAGACCCAGTACTTC
TRBJ2-3 TRBV6-4 TRBD2 - CASSILAGGGTDTQYF TGTGCCAGCAGTATACTAGCGGGGGGCGGCACAGATACGCAGTATTTT
TRBJ1-5 TRBV7-8 - - CASSLGNTYQPQHF TGTGCCAGCAGCTTAGGCAATACGTATCAGCCCCAGCATTTT
TRBJ1-2 TRBV19 - - CASSIVSAPYGYTF TGTGCCAGTAGTATAGTTTCAGCCCCCTATGGCTACACCTTC
TRBJ2-5 TRBV4-1 TRBD2 - CASSPLAGFGETQYF TGCGCCAGCAGCCCACTAGCGGGGTTCGGCGAGACCCAGTACTTC
TRBJ2-1 TRBV5-4 TRBD2 - CASSARTSSYNEQFF TGTGCCAGCAGCGCCCGGACTAGCTCCTACAATGAGCAGTTCTTC
TRBJ1-1 TRBV18 - - CASSPARGGFTEAFF TGTGCCAGCTCACCTGCTCGGGGGGGTTTTACTGAAGCTTTCTTT
TRBJ2-3 TRBV10-3 TRBD2 - CAISESRTSGDTQYF TGTGCCATCAGTGAGTCGAGGACTAGCGGTGATACGCAGTATTTT
TRBJ2-7 TRBV6-5 - once CASSRGSGAHEQYF TGTGCCAGCAGCCGAGGGTCAGGGGCCCACGAGCAGTACTTC
TRBJ1-1 TRBV19 - - CASSIGRPRNTEAFF TGTGCCAGTAGTATAGGTCGCCCCAGGAACACTGAAGCTTTCTTT
TRBJ1-5 TRBV19 - - CASSIGRIQPQHF TGTGCCAGTAGTATAGGCCGAATTCAGCCCCAGCATTTT
TRBJ1-4 TRBV6-6 - - CASSGPAGGTNEKLFF TGTGCCAGCAGTGGGCCGGCGGGAGGGACTAATGAAAAACTGTTTTTT
TRBJ2-1 TRBV10-3 - - CAINRGPPSYNEQFF TGTGCCATCAATCGAGGGCCCCCATCCTACAATGAGCAGTTCTTC
TRBJ2-3 TRBV5-4 - - CASSRYPADTQYF TGTGCCAGCAGTCGATACCCTGCAGATACGCAGTATTTT
TRBJ2-2 TRBV9 - - CASSVDYTGELFF TGTGCCAGCAGCGTAGACTACACCGGGGAGCTGTTTTTT
TRBJ2-7 TRBV6-5 TRBD2 - CASSYGLAGVYEQYF TGTGCCAGCAGTTACGGGCTAGCGGGGGTGTACGAGCAGTACTTC
TRBJ1-6 TRBV5-1 TRBD1 - CASSQSQGVGNSPLHF TGCGCCAGCAGTCAATCTCAGGGGGTGGGCAATTCACCCCTCCACTTT
TRBJ1-4 TRBV5-4 - - CASSPGARDEKLFF TGTGCCAGCAGCCCAGGGGCGCGGGATGAAAAACTGTTTTTT
TRBJ1-1 TRBV1 - - CTSSQDGAEEAFF TGCACCAGCAGCCAAGATGGGGCGGAAGAAGCTTTCTTT
TRBJ1-6 TRBV6-1 TRBD1 - CASSVTGESPLHF TGTGCCAGCAGCGTGACAGGGGAATCACCCCTCCACTTT
TRBJ2-7 TRBV4-3 TRBD1 few CASSQATGGTYEQYF TGCGCCAGCAGCCAAGCAACAGGGGGGACCTACGAGCAGTACTTC
TRBJ2-7 TRBV7-3 - - CASSLTGSPTYEQYF TGTGCCAGCAGTCTTACAGGGAGCCCTACCTACGAGCAGTACTTC
TRBJ2-1 TRBV2 - - CASSSRGVGYNEQFF TGTGCCAGCAGTTCCAGGGGGGTAGGCTACAATGAGCAGTTCTTC
TRBJ1-1 TRBV19 - - CASSIRVTSNTEAFF TGTGCCAGTAGTATCAGGGTGACTTCGAACACTGAAGCTTTCTTT
TRBJ2-3 TRBV19 - - CASSSGTKADTQYF TGTGCCAGTAGTTCCGGGACAAAAGCAGATACGCAGTATTTT
TRBJ2-7 TRBV2 - - CASSEESTTSYEQYF TGTGCCAGCAGTGAGGAGTCTACAACCTCCTACGAGCAGTACTTC
TRBJ2-7 TRBV7-2 - - CASSKDSLGYEQYF TGTGCCAGCAGCAAAGACAGCCTTGGCTACGAGCAGTACTTC
TRBJ2-5 TRBV5-8 - - CASSAQGETQYF TGTGCCAGCAGCGCCCAGGGGGAGACCCAGTACTTC
TRBJ2-7 TRBV5-1 - - CASSLQGHEQYF TGCGCCAGCAGCCTGCAGGGGCACGAGCAGTACTTC
TRBJ1-4 TRBV27 TRBD1 - CASSPHLTGLNEKLFF TGTGCCAGCAGCCCTCATTTGACAGGGCTTAATGAAAAACTGTTTTTT
TRBJ2-1 TRBV2 - - CASSEGRGLGNEQFF TGTGCCAGCAGTGAGGGCCGAGGCTTGGGCAATGAGCAGTTCTTC
TRBJ2-7 TRBV16 TRBD2 - CASSQIKGGRVLAGASHEQYF TGTGCCAGCAGCCAAATTAAAGGGGGGCGAGTACTAGCGGGGGCCTCCCACGAGCAGTACTTC
TRBJ2-5 TRBV7-9 - - CASSRAGNNQETQYF TGTGCCAGCAGCCGGGCCGGGAATAACCAAGAGACCCAGTACTTC
TRBJ1-4 TRBV4-3 - - CASSQGLHETMNEKLFF TGCGCCAGCAGCCAAGGACTCCACGAGACCATGAATGAAAAACTGTTTTTT
TRBJ2-2 TRBV4-2 TRBD1 - CASSHGRQGSNTGELFF TGTGCCAGCAGCCACGGCCGACAGGGATCCAACACCGGGGAGCTGTTTTTT
TRBJ1-2 TRBV25-1 - once CASSEYGGADGYTF TGTGCCAGCAGTGAATATGGGGGGGCAGATGGCTACACCTTC
TRBJ2-1 TRBV28 - - CASSLGSKEQFF TGTGCCAGCAGTTTAGGGTCTAAGGAGCAGTTCTTC
TRBJ1-1 TRBV7-9 - - CASSSQGRRTEAFF TGTGCCAGCAGCTCACAGGGAAGAAGGACTGAAGCTTTCTTT
TRBJ2-3 TRBV9 TRBD2 once CASSVRLAGGTDTQYF TGTGCCAGCAGCGTTCGACTAGCGGGGGGCACAGATACGCAGTATTTT
TRBJ2-6 TRBV5-1 - - CASSLLWVGANVLTF TGCGCCAGCAGCCTTCTATGGGTGGGGGCCAACGTCCTGACTTTC
TRBJ1-6 TRBV25-1 - - CASSERLNSPLHF TGTGCCAGCAGTGAACGGCTCAATTCACCCCTCCACTTT
TRBJ1-2 TRBV5-4 TRBD1 - CASSTGGYGYTF TGTGCCAGCAGCACAGGGGGCTATGGCTACACCTTC
TRBJ2-7 TRBV19 - - CASSKGRLSYEQYF TGTGCCAGTAGTAAAGGGAGACTCTCCTACGAGCAGTACTTC
TRBJ2-3 TRBV7-3 - - CASSLDGTDTQYF TGTGCCAGCAGCTTGGACGGCACAGATACGCAGTATTTT
TRBJ2-7 TRBV11-2 TRBD1 - CASSLSRGLGTYEQYF TGTGCCAGCAGCTTATCCAGGGGGTTGGGGACCTACGAGCAGTACTTC
TRBJ2-3 TRBV19 TRBD1 once CASSPTGGQGTDTQYF TGTGCCAGTAGCCCCACCGGCGGACAGGGTACAGATACGCAGTATTTT
TRBJ2-1 TRBV7-9 TRBD2 - CASSPPTSAGEQFF TGTGCCAGCAGCCCCCCGACTAGCGCGGGTGAGCAGTTCTTC